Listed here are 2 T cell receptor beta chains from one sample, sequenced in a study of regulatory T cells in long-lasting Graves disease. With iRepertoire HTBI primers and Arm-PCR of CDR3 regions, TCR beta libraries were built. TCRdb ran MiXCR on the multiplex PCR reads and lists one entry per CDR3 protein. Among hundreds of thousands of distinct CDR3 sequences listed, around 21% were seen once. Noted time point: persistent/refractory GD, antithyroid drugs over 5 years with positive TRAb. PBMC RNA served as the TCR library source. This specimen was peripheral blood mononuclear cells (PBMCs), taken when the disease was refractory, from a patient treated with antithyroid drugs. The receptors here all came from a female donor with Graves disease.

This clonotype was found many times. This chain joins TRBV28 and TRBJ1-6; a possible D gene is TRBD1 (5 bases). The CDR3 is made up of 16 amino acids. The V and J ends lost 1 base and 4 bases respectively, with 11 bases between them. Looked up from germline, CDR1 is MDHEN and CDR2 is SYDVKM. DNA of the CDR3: TGTGCCAGCAGTTTATCCAGGGTGGGGTATAATTCACCCCTCCACTTT. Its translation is CASSLSRVGYNSPLHF.

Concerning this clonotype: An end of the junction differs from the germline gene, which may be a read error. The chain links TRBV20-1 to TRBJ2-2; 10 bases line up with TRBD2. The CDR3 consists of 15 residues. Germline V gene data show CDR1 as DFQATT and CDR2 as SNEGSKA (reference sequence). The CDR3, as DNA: TGCAGTGCCTCTAGCGGGGGCGTTGGCCCCGGGGAGCTGCTTTTT. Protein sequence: CSASSGGVGPGELLF.